The 20 T cell receptor beta chains given below trace back to one sample, sequenced in a study of shared T cell receptors in the human thymus. The repertoire was sequenced with immunoSEQ multiplex PCR; TCRdb's copy has only in-frame clones and lacks some. The sample includes about 660,000 clones, 85% to 90% seen only once; the top ten take over 0.008%. Separately, the same data were catalogued under a study of human thymus T cells.

The source material was thymocytes. These receptors originate from a boy less than two years old with a congenital heart defect.

The chain recombines TRBV5-1 with TRBJ2-4; TRBD2 aligns across 8 bases. The trim removed 4 bases at V and 6 bases at J, leaving 33 bases unmatched. Germline V gene lookup returns CDR1 SGHRS and CDR2 YFSETQ. The CDR3 covers 23 residues. The DNA of the CDR3 is TGCGCCAGCAGCCCAAGTGGGCCAGGGGCGCATCTTACTTCTAGCGGGTCCGGAAACATTCAGTACTTC. Amino acids: CASSPSGPGAHLTSSGSGNIQYF.

This rearrangement joins TRBV4-3 to TRBJ2-2; D gene ambiguous. V shed 1 base and J shed 0 bases, with 6 bases lying between them. Germline CDR1 is LGHNA and CDR2 is YSLEER. The CDR3 spans 15 residues. CDR3 sequence: CASSQGGSNTGELFF. Here the CDR3 DNA reads TGCGCCAGCAGCCAAGGCGGTTCGAACACCGGGGAGCTGTTTTTT.

This chain uses TRBV7-2 with TRBJ2-2, with TRBD1 matching 9 bases. This CDR3 comprises 17 residues. Germline lookup yields CDR1 SGHTA and CDR2 FQGNSA. The ends lost 5 bases at V and 6 bases at J; junction bases unmatched: 13. The CDR3 spells CASSPPPGQGIPGELFF. The CDR3 DNA follows: TGTGCCAGCAGCCCCCCGCCGGGACAGGGAATACCCGGGGAGCTGTTTTTT.

The V gene is TRBV27, the J gene TRBJ2-3, with 11 bases fitting TRBD2. Germline CDR1 MNHEY, CDR2 SMNVEV (reference sequence). The length of the CDR3 is 18 residues. Trimming removed 4 bases from V and 0 bases from J; junction bases left unmatched: 9. This chain's CDR3 is CASSYPLTSGASTDTQYF. CDR3 coding DNA: TGTGCCAGCAGTTACCCCCTGACTAGCGGGGCTAGCACAGATACGCAGTATTTT.

V usage is TRBV21-1 and J usage is TRBJ2-5; the DNA was not used to check the table's D call, TRBD1. TRBV21-1 is labeled a pseudogene. The CDR3 consists of 15 residues. CDR3 sequence (DNA): TGTGCCAGCGGAAACCCAGGGACAGGGGAAGAGACCCAGTACTTC. Protein sequence: CASGNPGTGEETQYF.

The V gene is TRBV30, the J gene TRBJ2-7; D is unresolved. V shed 1 base and J shed 2 bases, with 6 bases lying between them. CDR1 and CDR2 from the germline V gene are GTSNPN and SVGIG (reference sequence). The CDR3 extends over 12 amino acids. DNA of the CDR3: TGTGCCTGGAGTGCCTCCCCCTACGAGCAGTACTTC. This translates into CAWSASPYEQYF.

This CDR3 reads CASSPSTGCDTQYF. The CDR3 DNA is TGTGCCAGCAGTCCCTCGACAGGATGCGATACGCAGTATTTT. The chain is built from TRBV28 and TRBJ2-3; D is perhaps TRBD1 (6 bases). Deletions cut 5 bases from V and 6 bases from J, with 15 bases between. This CDR3 has 14 amino acids. CDR1 and CDR2 from the germline V gene are MDHEN and SYDVKM.

This chain uses TRBV4-2 with TRBJ2-7, with TRBD1 as a possible D gene (8 bases). Germline-derived CDR1 and CDR2 are LGHNA and YNFKEQ. Trimming cost V 1 base and J 5 bases, with 18 bases left between them. The CDR3 runs to 16 residues. CDR3 loop: CASSQGTGMGTNEQYF. In DNA, the CDR3 is TGTGCCAGCAGCCAAGGGACAGGGATGGGGACTAACGAGCAGTACTTC.

The chain employs TRBV7-9 and TRBJ2-1; D is unclear. V was cut by 7 bases and J by 7 bases, with 5 bases left in between. CDR3 size: 10 residues. In germline, CDR1 is SEHNR, CDR2 FQNEAQ (reference sequence). CDR3 DNA: TGTGCCAGCATCCCAAATGAGCAGTTCTTC. Translating gives CASIPNEQFF.

The J gene is TRBJ2-7, the V gene TRBV12-5; 8 bases agree with TRBD2. Per germline, CDR1 LGHNT and CDR2 FRNRAP. The CDR3 spans 13 residues. Trimming at V came to 7 bases and at J to 5 bases, leaving 7 bases not matched to a gene. This CDR3 reads CASAPGGADEQYF. The CDR3 nucleotides read TGTGCTAGTGCCCCCGGGGGGGCCGACGAGCAGTACTTC.

The chain joins TRBV7-8 to TRBJ2-3, with 7 bases matching TRBD2. J was trimmed by 6 bases and V by 5 bases; bases with no gene match: 14. CDR3 length: 16 amino acids. CDR1 is SGHVS and CDR2 is FQNEAQ in the germline V gene. DNA of the CDR3: TGTGCCAGCAGCCCGCCCAGCGCGGGAGTTAGGGATACGCAGTATTTT. It translates to CASSPPSAGVRDTQYF.

This chain joins TRBV27 and TRBJ1-2; 7 nucleotides align to TRBD1. Trimming took 5 bases from V and 0 from J; bases not matched to a gene: 9. The germline V gene encodes CDR1 MNHEY and CDR2 SMNVEV (reference sequence). The CDR3 has 16 residues. CDR3 in amino acids: CASSRTGDGANYGYTF. CDR3 in DNA: TGTGCCAGCAGTAGAACAGGGGACGGAGCTAACTATGGCTACACCTTC.

In its sample, this clone was seen a few times. The chain employs TRBV4-2 and TRBJ2-7; 9 bases align to TRBD2. The CDR3 sequence is 16 residues long. CDR1 is LGHNA and CDR2 is YNFKEQ in the germline V gene. Trimming removed 8 bases from V and 2 bases from J; junction bases left unmatched: 13. The CDR3 coding sequence is TGTGCCAGCGCTCCTAAGAGCGGGAGGTTACCCTACGAGCAGTACTTC. This encodes CASAPKSGRLPYEQYF.

V gene TRBV4-2 combines with J gene TRBJ2-1; TRBD2 matches at 8 bases. Unmatched junction bases numbered 7, after V lost 4 bases and J lost 8 bases. Germline values: CDR1 LGHNA, CDR2 YNFKEQ. The CDR3 runs 14 residues. CDR3 sequence: CASSPYGRAYEQFF. DNA for the CDR3: TGTGCCAGCAGCCCTTACGGGAGGGCATATGAGCAGTTCTTC.

The chain combines TRBV7-2 with TRBJ2-7; 7 bases match TRBD2. In germline, CDR1 is SGHTA, CDR2 FQGNSA. The V and J ends lost 5 bases and 4 bases, in that order; junction bases with no gene match: 11. CDR3 length: 15 amino acids. In DNA, the CDR3 is TGTGCCAGCAGCACCCGGACTAGTACGAGGTACGAGCAGTACTTC. Translating gives CASSTRTSTRYEQYF.

The genes are TRBV5-6 and TRBJ1-2; no clear D. V was clipped by 4 bases and J by 5 bases, with 12 bases between them. Germline V gene sequence: CDR1 SGHDT, CDR2 YYEEEE. The CDR3 sequence is 13 residues long. The CDR3 reads CASSPTSGYGYTF. DNA of the CDR3: TGTGCCAGCAGCCCCACGTCGGGGTATGGCTACACCTTC.

This clone was seen only once. The rearrangement joins TRBV12-5 to TRBJ2-1, with TRBD1 as a possible D gene (6 bases). The CDR3 contains 15 residues. The V gene lost 0 bases and the J gene lost 5 bases, with 11 bases spanning the gap. CDR1 and CDR2 from the germline V gene are LGHNT and FRNRAP. The CDR3 coding sequence is TGTGCTAGTGGTTTGGTAGGAGAGGGGGACAATGAGCAGTTCTTC. This encodes CASGLVGEGDNEQFF.

The table lists this clone with a few counts. The chain combines TRBV28 with TRBJ2-7; no clear D gene. Trimming left V 1 base short and J 5 bases short, with 3 bases between. The CDR3 sequence is 11 residues long. Germline CDR1 reads MDHEN; CDR2 reads SYDVKM. The CDR3 spells CASSLLNEQYF. The DNA for the CDR3 is TGTGCCAGCAGTTTATTAAACGAGCAGTACTTC.

This rearrangement joins TRBV4-3 to TRBJ2-1, with TRBD2 identical over 11 bases. Trimming took 0 bases from V and 0 from J; bases not matched to a gene: 7. Germline V gene data show CDR1 as LGHNA and CDR2 as YSLEER. The CDR3 is 19 amino acids. CDR3 region: CASSQDPLAGGSSYNEQFF. DNA for the CDR3: TGCGCCAGCAGCCAAGATCCCCTAGCGGGAGGCAGCTCCTACAATGAGCAGTTCTTC.

This clone was recorded a few times. The chain joins TRBV25-1 to TRBJ2-7; TRBD1 is a possible D gene (5 bases). The CDR3 length is 12 residues. Trimming took 3 bases from V and 4 from J, leaving 7 bases between them. Germline V gene data show CDR1 as MGHDK and CDR2 as SYGVNS. CDR3 bases: TGTGCCAGCAGTGACTACAGGTACGAGCAGTACTTC. This gives the protein CASSDYRYEQYF.